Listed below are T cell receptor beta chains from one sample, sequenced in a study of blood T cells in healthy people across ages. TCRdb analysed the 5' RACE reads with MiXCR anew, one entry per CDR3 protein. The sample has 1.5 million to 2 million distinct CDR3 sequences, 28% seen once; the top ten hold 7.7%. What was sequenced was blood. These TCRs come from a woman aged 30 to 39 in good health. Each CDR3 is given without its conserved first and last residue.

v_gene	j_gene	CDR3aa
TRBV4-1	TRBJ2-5	ASSQGRARRETQY
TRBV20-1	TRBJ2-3	SASKRSGSTDMQY
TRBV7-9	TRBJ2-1	ASSPPDRGEF
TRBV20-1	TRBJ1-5	SARPYGEGGQPQH
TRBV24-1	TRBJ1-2	ATSDLKSGENYGYT
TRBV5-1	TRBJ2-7	ASSFEGTTLQY
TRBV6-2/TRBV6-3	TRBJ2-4	ASSYSGVRQNIQY
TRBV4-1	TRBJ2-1	TSSQGSRLGDKQF
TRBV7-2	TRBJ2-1	ASSWGGIASSSYNEQF
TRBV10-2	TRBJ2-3	ASSEGTEQY
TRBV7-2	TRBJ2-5	ASTLGGAREETQY
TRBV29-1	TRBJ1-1	SVGMEAEAF
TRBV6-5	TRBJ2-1	ASSPDRASNNEQF
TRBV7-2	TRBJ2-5	ASSLGTGPQETQY
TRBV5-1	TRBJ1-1	ASSQGKYKNTEAF
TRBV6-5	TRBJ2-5	ASSYGREEQY